The clone carrying this T cell receptor beta chain was seen ten or more times. Its antigen is unknown. This CDR3 contains 15 residues. Germline V gene sequence: CDR1 MNHNS, CDR2 SASEGT. V lost 3 bases to trimming and J lost 0 bases, with 11 bases between them. This entry belongs to a study of T cell repertoires in cytomegalovirus infection. The overall study: Both recently identified HLA-C-restricted and well-studied HLA-B-restricted CMV epitopes were used in the study. Public TCR beta signatures marked donors with CMV infection and the matching HLA. The study's findings and limits: CMV carriers having the relevant HLA were flagged by cumulative public TCR beta family frequency. The study found HLA-C-restricted CMV-specific TCR beta clonotypes dominating the ex vivo response.

TCRdb recomputed calls from the reads with MiXCR, one row per CDR3 protein. The sample consists of more than 250,000 distinct CDR3 sequences, roughly 25% of them appearing once. The clonotype comes from a human donor in good health (CMV status not recorded). Some clones in this sample may be carry-over from other donors' samples. This chain connects TRBV6-1 to TRBJ2-5; D ambiguous. Material: cultured PBMCs, obtained from culture after CMV antigen stimulation. CDR3 residues: CASSDSGSYQETQYF. CDR3 coding DNA: TGTGCCAGCAGTGACTCCGGATCGTACCAAGAGACCCAGTACTTC.